Presented here are 32 T cell receptor beta chains from one specimen sequenced in a study of T cell responses to AZD1222 COVID-19 vaccine. Some clones are missing from TCRdb's copy, which holds only in-frame ones; the method was immunoSEQ multiplex PCR. The sample carries 150,000 to 200,000 clones, 87% recorded once. The sequences come from peripheral blood, collected on day 0 of AZD1222 vaccination. These receptor sequences come from an adult in good health.

The V call is TRBV20-1, the J call TRBJ2-7, with 7 nucleotides matching TRBD2. V shed 3 bases and J 6 bases; nucleotides not matched to a gene: 8. CDR3 length: 13 residues. CDR1 and CDR2 from the germline V gene are DFQATT and SNEGSKA (reference sequence). In DNA, the CDR3 is TGCAGTGCTAGTTTTGGCGGGAGACGCGAGCAGTACTTC. It is translated as CSASFGGRREQYF.

This clone has just one count. This chain uses TRBV7-9 with TRBJ2-2; D may correspond to TRBD1 or TRBD2 (5 bases each). The V end was cut by 7 bases, the J end by 0 bases, with 9 bases between. The CDR3 extends over 14 amino acids. CDR1 SEHNR and CDR2 FQNEAQ come from the germline V gene (reference sequence). The CDR3 spells CASTWDPNTGELFF. The CDR3 DNA reads as TGTGCCAGCACGTGGGACCCGAACACCGGGGAGCTGTTTTTT.

This clone was counted once. The V gene is TRBV9, the J gene TRBJ2-1, with 7 bases aligning to TRBD1. Germline values: CDR1 SGDLS, CDR2 YYNGEE. The J segment lost 3 bases and the V segment lost 3 bases, leaving 9 bases of the junction unmatched. CDR3 length: 16 amino acids. The CDR3 DNA is TGTGCCAGCAGCGAAACTACAGGGGCGCGCTACAATGAGCAGTTCTTC. It yields the protein CASSETTGARYNEQFF.

This clone was picked up one time. The chain carries TRBV28 and TRBJ2-3; 11 bases agree with TRBD2. This CDR3 spans 17 amino acids. The J segment lost 7 bases and the V segment lost 5 bases, leaving 14 bases of the junction unmatched. Germline-derived CDR1 and CDR2 are MDHEN and SYDVKM. The CDR3 spells CASSLPGTSGKRYTQYF. DNA of the CDR3: TGTGCCAGCAGTCTACCTGGGACTAGCGGAAAACGGTATACGCAGTATTTT.

The chain recombines TRBV19 with TRBJ1-1; no firm D call. Germline-derived CDR1 and CDR2 are LNHDA and SQIVND (reference sequence). Trimming removed 6 bases from V and 0 bases from J, with 8 bases in between. This CDR3 comprises 13 residues. CDR3 nucleotide sequence: TGTGCCAGTAGCACAGTCATGAACACTGAAGCTTTCTTT. This sequence encodes CASSTVMNTEAFF.

This chain joins TRBV27 and TRBJ2-7; D assignment may be TRBD1 or TRBD2 (5 bases each). The CDR3 totals 16 residues. The V gene lost 3 bases and the J gene lost 7 bases, with 22 bases spanning the gap. Germline-derived CDR1 and CDR2 are MNHEY and SMNVEV (reference sequence). This CDR3 reads CASSFMGAGDHEEQYF. As DNA, the CDR3 is TGTGCCAGCAGTTTTATGGGAGCCGGGGACCATGAGGAGCAGTACTTC.

This sequence joins TRBV27 and TRBJ1-5, with D maybe TRBD1 (6 bases). The CDR3 consists of 14 residues. The V end lost 6 bases, the J end lost 3 bases, and 12 bases lay between the germline ends. Germline assignment: CDR1 MNHEY and CDR2 SMNVEV (reference sequence). The CDR3 DNA is TGTGCCAGCAGGGGACGACAGGACAATCAGCCCCAGCATTTT. This codes for CASRGRQDNQPQHF.

The chain employs TRBV6-6 and TRBJ1-2, with TRBD1 identical over 7 bases. V lost 6 bases to trimming and J lost 3 bases; unmatched junction nucleotides: 13. The CDR3 sequence is 16 residues long. Germline V lookup: CDR1 MNHNY, CDR2 SVGAGI (reference sequence). CDR3 loop: CASSSLPTGSHYGYTF. For the CDR3, the DNA is TGTGCCAGCAGCTCACTTCCGACAGGGTCCCACTATGGCTACACCTTC.

This clone appeared a single time. The rearrangement uses TRBV2 and TRBJ2-3; 13 positions match TRBD2. Looked up from germline, CDR1 is SNHLY and CDR2 is FYNNEI. The CDR3 is 15 amino acids. V gave up 6 bases and J gave up 7 bases; unmatched junction bases: 7. In nucleotides, the CDR3 is TGTGCCAGCAGCCGACTAGCGGGAGGAGGGAATACGCAGTATTTT. As protein: CASSRLAGGGNTQYF.

The chain links TRBV4-2 to TRBJ1-5, with D unresolved. V was pared by 1 base and J by 1 base, with 8 bases between. This CDR3 contains 15 residues. Germline lookup yields CDR1 LGHNA and CDR2 YNFKEQ. CDR3 residues: CASSQVLTSNQPQHF. As DNA, the CDR3 is TGTGCCAGCAGCCAAGTCCTAACGAGCAATCAGCCCCAGCATTTT.

This chain connects TRBV4-1 to TRBJ1-1, with D tentatively TRBD1 (5 bases). Looked up from germline, CDR1 is MGHRA and CDR2 is YSYEKL. There are 15 residues in the CDR3. Trimming stripped 0 bases from V and 6 bases from J, with 14 bases between. The CDR3 DNA is TGCGCCAGCAGCCAAGAGTCCCGGGGGTATGCTGAAGCTTTCTTT. As protein: CASSQESRGYAEAFF.

The chain links TRBV19 to TRBJ2-3; D is possibly TRBD1 (7 bases). The germline V and J ends were trimmed by 2 bases and 5 bases, with 8 bases remaining between them. Germline V gene data show CDR1 as LNHDA and CDR2 as SQIVND (reference sequence). This CDR3 spans 13 amino acids. CDR3 nucleotide sequence: TGTGCCAGTAGTATACAGGGGGGAGATACGCAGTATTTT. It is translated as CASSIQGGDTQYF.

The rearrangement uses TRBV27 and TRBJ2-7; D may be TRBD2 (6 bases). The V end lost 7 bases, the J end lost 5 bases, and 21 bases lay between the germline ends. This CDR3 has 15 amino acids. The germline V gene encodes CDR1 MNHEY and CDR2 SMNVEV (reference sequence). CDR3 DNA: TGTGCCAGCAAGCCAAGGTTTCATAGGGAGGACGAGCAGTACTTC. This sequence encodes CASKPRFHREDEQYF.

This clone was picked up a small number of times. J is TRBJ1-3 and V is TRBV6-2 or TRBV6-3; D might be TRBD1 (5 bases). This CDR3 region has 15 residues. CDR1 is MNHEY, CDR2 SVGEGT, per germline. V was clipped by 2 bases and J by 0 bases, with 8 bases between them. CDR3: CASSYGHPSGNTIYF. Here the CDR3 DNA reads TGTGCCAGCAGTTACGGACATCCCTCTGGAAACACCATATATTTT.

This chain joins TRBV3-1 (or the pseudogene TRBV3-2) and TRBJ1-4; no firm D call. The CDR3 sequence is 16 residues long. Germline CDR1 LGHDT, CDR2 YNNKEL (reference sequence). The V end lost 0 bases, the J end lost 0 bases, and 8 bases lay between the germline ends. The CDR3 DNA sequence: TGTGCCAGCAGCCAAGACAGGTCTGCAACTAATGAAAAACTGTTTTTT. It is translated as CASSQDRSATNEKLFF.

The chain employs TRBV27 and TRBJ2-3; possibly TRBD1 for D (6 bases). The CDR3 totals 15 residues. The V gene lost 5 bases and the J gene lost 0 bases, with 12 bases spanning the gap. Germline V gives CDR1 MNHEY, CDR2 SMNVEV (reference sequence). CDR3 sequence reads: CASSPQGISTDTQYF. CDR3 nucleotides: TGTGCCAGCAGTCCCCAGGGGATCAGCACAGATACGCAGTATTTT.

V and J are TRBV7-9 and TRBJ1-3; D gene uncertain. Germline values: CDR1 SEHNR, CDR2 FQNEAQ (reference sequence). The CDR3 sequence is 14 residues long. Trimming shortened V by 1 base and J by 0 bases, and 4 bases separated the two germline ends. CDR3 sequence (DNA): TGTGCCAGCAGCTTAGGGCACTCTGGAAACACCATATATTTT. Translation: CASSLGHSGNTIYF.

V usage is TRBV7-9 and J usage is TRBJ2-7; no reliable D call. V lost 3 bases and J lost 2, with 11 bases in between. Per the germline V gene, CDR1 is SEHNR and CDR2 is FQNEAQ (reference sequence). This CDR3 comprises 14 residues. This chain's CDR3 is CASSLVPDPYEQYF. The DNA for the CDR3 is TGTGCCAGCAGCTTGGTGCCAGACCCCTACGAGCAGTACTTC.

A single count supports this clone. The chain has TRBV21-1 and TRBJ1-1; the listed D gene, TRBD1, was not tested against the DNA. TRBV21-1 is deemed a pseudogene. The CDR3 is 12 amino acids. The CDR3 is CASSKGDREAFF. The CDR3 coding sequence is TGTGCCAGCAGCAAAGGGGACAGGGAAGCTTTCTTT.

V and J are TRBV11-2 and TRBJ2-5; 8 bases are a match to TRBD2. In germline, CDR1 is SGHAT, CDR2 FQNNGV. The ends lost 0 bases at V and 5 bases at J; junction bases unmatched: 20. The CDR3 extends over 20 amino acids. DNA of the CDR3: TGTGCCAGCAGCTTAGAGTGGGCGCTCGGCCAGCATCGGGGGGGTGAGACCCAGTACTTC. This encodes CASSLEWALGQHRGGETQYF.

The table lists this clone with a count of one. The chain couples TRBV2 to TRBJ1-6; no definite D call. CDR1 is SNHLY, CDR2 FYNNEI, per germline. V lost 7 bases to trimming and J lost 1 base, with 17 bases between them. The CDR3 totals 17 residues. The CDR3 nucleotides are TGTGCCAGCATTCGGGCCCTAGTCGGGTCCTATAATTCACCCCTCCACTTT. It encodes CASIRALVGSYNSPLHF.

The V gene is TRBV7-8, the J gene TRBJ2-1; 9 bases match TRBD1. Germline loops: CDR1 SGHVS, CDR2 FQNEAQ. J was trimmed by 6 bases and V by 3 bases; bases with no gene match: 6. The length of the CDR3 is 15 residues. In DNA, the CDR3 is TGTGCCAGCAGCTTGGGACAGGGTAGAGGCAATGAGCAGTTCTTC. This encodes CASSLGQGRGNEQFF.

The CDR3 spells CASRRTGRTYEQYF. CDR3 nucleotides: TGTGCCAGCAGACGGACAGGCCGTACCTACGAGCAGTACTTC. The genes are TRBV27 and TRBJ2-7; TRBD1 aligns across 7 bases. V shed 6 bases, J shed 2 bases, and the junction held 7 bases outside the gene matches. The CDR3 is 14 residues long. The germline gives CDR1 MNHEY, CDR2 SMNVEV (reference sequence).

This clone was seen only once. The chain employs TRBV6-6 and TRBJ1-2; TRBD1 is a possible D gene (6 bases). This CDR3 is built from 14 residues. Germline lookup yields CDR1 MNHNY and CDR2 SVGAGI (reference sequence). Between the trimmed V and J ends, which lost 0 bases and 9 bases, there was a span of 14 bases. This chain's CDR3 is CASSYSRDTYRYTF. The CDR3 DNA reads TGTGCCAGCAGTTACTCGCGGGACACCTACCGCTACACCTTC.

This clone was detected once. The chain employs TRBV29-1 and TRBJ1-1; a weak D match, TRBD1 (5 bases). The V gene lost 5 bases and the J gene lost 0 bases, with 10 bases spanning the gap. Germline values: CDR1 SQVTM, CDR2 ANQGSEA. The CDR3 length is 13 residues. CDR3 protein: CSVNGRVNTEAFF. The CDR3 DNA reads as TGCAGCGTTAATGGCAGGGTGAACACTGAAGCTTTCTTT.

The rearrangement links TRBV27 to TRBJ2-5, with 8 bases aligning to TRBD2. J gave up 5 bases and V 3 bases, and 11 bases lay outside the gene matches. Germline V lookup: CDR1 MNHEY, CDR2 SMNVEV (reference sequence). The length of the CDR3 is 16 residues. CDR3 protein: CASSFGSGGPDETQYF. In DNA, the CDR3 is TGTGCCAGCAGTTTTGGGTCGGGAGGGCCCGATGAGACCCAGTACTTC.

CDR3 loop: CASSLKTTGTGKYEQYF. The CDR3 DNA is TGCGCCAGCAGCCTAAAAACCACCGGGACAGGGAAATACGAGCAGTACTTC. The chain links TRBV5-1 to TRBJ2-7, with 9 bases that match TRBD1. The CDR3 has 17 amino acids. CDR1 SGHRS and CDR2 YFSETQ come from the germline V gene. V trimming: 4 bases; J trimming: 4 bases; junction bases outside the gene matches: 15.

The chain uses TRBV28 and TRBJ2-5, with D perhaps matching TRBD1 or TRBD2 (5 bases each). Per the germline V gene, CDR1 is MDHEN and CDR2 is SYDVKM. The CDR3 is made up of 13 amino acids. Trimming took off 3 bases at V and 7 bases at J, with 12 bases between the two ends. The CDR3 bases are TGTGCCAGCAGTTTTGGGGGTCGCGGGACCCAGTACTTC. Its translation is CASSFGGRGTQYF.

The chain links TRBV5-1 to TRBJ1-1; D remains ambiguous. Trimming took 0 bases from V and 5 from J, leaving 11 bases between them. The CDR3 is 14 amino acids. Germline V gene data show CDR1 as SGHRS and CDR2 as YFSETQ. The chain's CDR3 is CASSLGEYDTEAFF. CDR3 nucleotides: TGCGCCAGCAGCTTGGGTGAATATGATACTGAAGCTTTCTTT. The entire variable domain, with the rest obtained from reference TRBV5-1 and TRBJ1-1, is as follows: KAGVTQTPRYLIKTRGQQVTLSCSPISGHRSVSWYQQTPGQGLQFLFEYFSETQRNKGNFPGRFSGRQFSNSRSEMNVSTLELGDSALYLCASSLGEYDTEAFFGQGTRLTVV.

The chain joins TRBV30 to TRBJ1-5, with 8 bases identical to TRBD1. V dropped 2 bases and J dropped 3; count of bases not matched to a gene: 6. CDR3 length: 15 residues. From germline, CDR1 is GTSNPN and CDR2 SVGIG (reference sequence). CDR3 coding DNA: TGTGCCTGGAGTCCCGGACAGGGCCCCAATCAGCCCCAGCATTTT. This codes for CAWSPGQGPNQPQHF.

This chain connects TRBV6-1 to TRBJ1-5; D is undetermined. Trimming left V 2 bases short and J 0 bases short, with 8 bases between. Germline V gives CDR1 MNHNS, CDR2 SASEGT. This CDR3 has 15 residues. The CDR3 here is CASSEYWGSNQPQHF. The CDR3 DNA is TGTGCCAGCAGTGAATATTGGGGTAGCAATCAGCCCCAGCATTTT.

The chain links TRBV6-5 to TRBJ2-3; possible D gene TRBD2, 6 bases. Trimming cost V 2 bases and J 2 bases, with 11 bases left between them. Germline V gene sequence: CDR1 MNHEY, CDR2 SVGAGI. CDR3 size: 15 residues. CDR3 region: CASSYTPGLTDTQYF. The CDR3 DNA follows: TGTGCCAGCAGTTACACCCCGGGACTCACAGATACGCAGTATTTT.